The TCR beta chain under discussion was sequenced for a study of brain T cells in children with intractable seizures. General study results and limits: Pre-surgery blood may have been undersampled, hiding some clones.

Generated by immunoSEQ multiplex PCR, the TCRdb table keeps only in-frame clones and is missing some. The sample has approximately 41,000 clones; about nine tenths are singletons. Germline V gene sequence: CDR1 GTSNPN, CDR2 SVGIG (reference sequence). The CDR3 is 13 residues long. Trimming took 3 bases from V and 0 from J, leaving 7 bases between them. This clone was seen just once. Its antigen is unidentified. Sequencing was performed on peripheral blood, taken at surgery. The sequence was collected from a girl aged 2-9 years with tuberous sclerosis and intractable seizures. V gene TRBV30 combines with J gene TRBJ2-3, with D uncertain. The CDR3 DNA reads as TGTGCCTGGAGAGTATATAGCACAGATACGCAGTATTTT. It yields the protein CAWRVYSTDTQYF.